This entry is about one T cell receptor beta chain. The antigen remains undetermined. Sequenced by immunoSEQ multiplex PCR; TCRdb stores in-frame clones only, minus some. The table has about 150,000 clones, approximately 90% seen once. This sample was included in a study of T cell responses to AZD1222 COVID-19 vaccine. General study results and limits: Donors skewed white British and female; clonal diversity was possibly underestimated.

Germline CDR1 and CDR2: MNHEY and SMNVEV (reference sequence). V lost 6 bases to trimming and J lost 2 bases; unmatched junction nucleotides: 6. The length of the CDR3 is 16 residues. This specimen consisted of peripheral blood, obtained on day 0 of AZD1222 vaccination. The chain links TRBV27 to TRBJ1-5; 11 nucleotides agree with TRBD1. This clonotype was obtained from an adult in good health. The CDR3 bases are TGTGCCAGCAGCTCCGGGACAGGGGGTGGCAATCAGCCCCAGCATTTT. Protein sequence: CASSSGTGGGNQPQHF.